The clone carrying this TCR beta chain came up many times. RNA transcripts were the template for amplifying TCR beta CDR3 regions. First-round RT-PCR targeting the TCR CDR3 was performed with the HTBI primer set. TCRdb analysed the multiplex PCR reads with MiXCR anew, one entry per CDR3 protein. This table has 250,000 to 300,000 distinct CDR3 sequences, 13% appearing once. The data were taken from a study of T cells in Graves' hyperthyroidism and ophthalmopathy. Study-level background: Peripheral blood specimens were obtained at initial diagnosis, prior to any treatment.

This CDR3 comprises 13 residues. Germline lookup yields CDR1 MNHEY and CDR2 SMNVEV (reference sequence). V dropped 6 bases and J dropped 6 bases, with 14 bases sitting between them. This sequence was found in a young woman with Graves' hyperthyroidism that later progressed to Graves' ophthalmopathy. Input material: blood. The gene calls are TRBV27 and TRBJ1-2, with TRBD1 as a possible D gene (5 bases). Written as DNA, the CDR3 is TGTGCCAGCAGAAGAGGAGGGGCGAATGGCTACACCTTC. As protein: CASRRGGANGYTF.